This T cell receptor (beta chain) was recorded in a study of T-cell memory formation after mild COVID-19 (dated by TCRdb to 2020 to 2022). Regarding the complete study: TCR sequence clusters from the two donors were largely donor specific. The cohort comprised two young, previously healthy adult volunteers, one female and one male. T-cell clones expanding and contracting after mild COVID-19 in a couple of donors were tracked by longitudinal TCRalpha and TCRbeta repertoire sequencing.

The sequencing machine was an Illumina NovaSeq 6000. Using 5'RACE with constant-segment primers, TCRalpha and TCRbeta cDNA libraries were constructed, with sample barcodes and unique molecular identifiers added in the process. Trizol reagent was used to extract RNA from every sample. Amplification of the libraries took two PCR steps, and the second step added a second sample barcode plus Illumina TruSeq adapters. Sequencing of the libraries was done on an Illumina NovaSeq, producing 2 x 150 bp paired-end reads. The paper's processing steps were these. Reads were demultiplexed and collapsed into UMI-guided consensus sequences with migec v1.2.7. With mixcr v2.1.11, UMI consensuses were aligned to TRA and TRB V and J templates and assembled into clonotypes. Expanded or contracted clonotypes were those called significant by both edgeR and NoisET, with noise models trained on biological replicates. edgeR calls used a false discovery rate-adjusted p below 0.01 and a log2 fold-change threshold of 1. As an exploratory analysis of dynamics, PCA with hierarchical clustering was applied to max-normalized trajectories of the 1000 most abundant clonotypes. Separately sequenced CD4+ and CD8+ repertoires were used to assign a CD4 or CD8 phenotype to each responding clone. TCRdb trimmed public reads at Q25 via fastp, called clones via MiXCR and kept in-frame beta chains. Rows are combined by CDR3 protein, so each entry shows the most common genes and DNA. The V and J calls follow TCRdb's processing rather than the paper's. The sample data list about 290,000 distinct CDR3 sequences, and approximately 16% of these were observed just once. The ten largest make up approximately 23% of the sample.

PBMCs were isolated by Ficoll-Paque density gradient centrifugation. The paper as a whole reports these results and caveats: The second-wave clones that peaked on day 37 were not confirmed to be SARS-CoV-2 specific. Balanced CD4/CD8 phenotypes were observed for clones contracting from day 15 to 85, whereas a bias towards CD4+ was observed for a second wave of clones expanding from day 15 to 37. Some responding clones were detected in pre-infection memory, which suggested that pre-existing cross-reactive memory T cells had joined the SARS-CoV-2 response. Contracting CD4+ clones were located mainly in the CM and EM memory subsets, whereas CD8+ clones were found to be enriched in EMRA. The study included only a couple of mild cases, and larger cohorts that include severe cases with pre-infection samples were judged to be necessary.

Comments on this clonotype: Its antigen is still unknown. Per-base quality was not reported, and no clone a single base away is much larger than it.

V and J are truncated by 4 bases and 0 bases respectively, leaving an intervening sequence of 10 bases. For CDR1 and CDR2, the germline V gene lists SGDLS and YYNGEE. The CDR3 runs 15 residues from the cysteine to the phenylalanine. Here the CDR3 DNA is all that survives: 45 bases in frame from base 1. The chain employs TRBV9 and TRBJ1-4; the D gene identity is not certain. Sequencing was done on a sample of PBMCs or a T cell subset sorted from them (not recorded which). This sequence was found in a man aged 18 to 29 who had mild COVID-19 (a few samples of this study predate the infection). The sample titles of this study are shuffled in the database, so cell type and time point are left out; the donor was told from shared clones. The CDR3 region reads CASSRSSATNEKLFF. The DNA reads as follows: TGTGCCAGCAGCAGGAGCTCCGCAACTAATGAAAAACTGTTTTTT.